What follows are 11 T cell receptor beta chains derived from one specimen sequenced in a study of shared clonotypes between healthy human individuals. Assay used: immunoSEQ multiplex PCR; TCRdb lists only in-frame clones, some missing. Found here are 650,000 to 800,000 clones, 92% of them singletons; the top ten hold more than 20%. The naive CD8 population came from CD45RO-negative cells selected for CCR7, without terminally differentiated effector memory CD45RA+ cells. The sample comprised naive CD8+ T cells sorted from blood. These receptor sequences come from a man aged 25-45 years in good health.

The J gene is TRBJ2-5, the V gene TRBV11-1, with D unclear. This CDR3 is 12 amino acids long. Trimming cost V 1 base and J 5 bases, with 5 bases left between them. Germline CDR1 SGHAT, CDR2 FQDESV (reference sequence). The CDR3 DNA is TGTGCCAGCAGCTTAGTGGCGGAGACCCAGTACTTC. It yields the protein CASSLVAETQYF. Full variable domain (rest looked up from reference TRBV11-1 and TRBJ2-5): EAEVAQSPRYKITEKSQAVAFWCDPISGHATLYWYRQILGQGPELLVQFQDESVVDDSQLPKDRFSAERLKGVDSTLKIQPAELGDSAMYLCASSLVAETQYFGPGTRLLVL.

The chain employs TRBV11-2 and TRBJ2-5, with 7 bases identical to TRBD1. With V trimmed by 5 bases and J by 1 base, 7 bases remained unmatched. The CDR3 spans 15 residues. Germline CDR1 and CDR2: SGHAT and FQNNGV. CDR3 nucleotide sequence: TGTGCCAGCAGCCCCGGAGCAGGGGGCCAAGAGACCCAGTACTTC. It yields the protein CASSPGAGGQETQYF.

This clone was observed a handful of times. This chain uses TRBV29-1 with TRBJ2-7; TRBD1 or TRBD2 may be the D gene (5 bases each). CDR3 length: 13 residues. V was shortened by 3 bases and J by 6 bases, with 15 bases between the two germline ends. Germline V gene sequence: CDR1 SQVTM, CDR2 ANQGSEA. The CDR3 loop reads CSVDGTPFAEQYF. CDR3 sequence (DNA): TGCAGCGTTGACGGGACCCCTTTTGCCGAGCAGTACTTC.

The rearrangement uses TRBV19 and TRBJ2-5; no clear D. Germline V gene lookup returns CDR1 LNHDA and CDR2 SQIVND (reference sequence). The CDR3 extends over 15 amino acids. The germline V and J ends were trimmed by 3 bases and 2 bases, with 13 bases remaining between them. The CDR3 nucleotides read TGTGCCAGTAGTATCGGCAGAAACAGACAAGAGACCCAGTACTTC. Its translation is CASSIGRNRQETQYF.

V is TRBV4-1 and J is TRBJ2-3; no clear D gene. CDR1 MGHRA and CDR2 YSYEKL come from the germline V gene. Trimming pared 1 base from V and 0 bases from J, leaving 8 bases between. The length of the CDR3 is 15 residues. The CDR3 nucleotides read TGCGCCAGCAGCCAAGCAGAGTCTAGCACAGATACGCAGTATTTT. It translates to CASSQAESSTDTQYF.

The V and J genes are TRBV9 and TRBJ2-1; 13 bases match TRBD2. The CDR3 totals 15 residues. J lost 2 bases, V lost 4 bases, and 0 bases had no gene match. CDR1 and CDR2 from the germline V gene are SGDLS and YYNGEE. Here the CDR3 DNA reads TGTGCCAGCAGCACTAGCGGGAGGGCCTACAATGAGCAGTTCTTC. It codes for CASSTSGRAYNEQFF.

V usage is TRBV9 and J usage is TRBJ2-3; 11 nucleotides agree with TRBD2. Germline V lookup: CDR1 SGDLS, CDR2 YYNGEE. The J segment lost 2 bases and the V segment lost 3 bases, leaving 2 bases of the junction unmatched. This CDR3 comprises 15 residues. The chain's CDR3 is CASSGSGRATDTQYF. The CDR3 nucleotides read TGTGCCAGCAGCGGTAGCGGGAGGGCCACAGATACGCAGTATTTT. The full variable domain, its missing parts supplied by reference TRBV9 and TRBJ2-3, is DSGVTQTPKHLITATGQRVTLRCSPRSGDLSVYWYQQSLDQGLQFLIQYYNGEERAKGNILERFSAQQFPDLHSELNLSSLELGDSALYFCASSGSGRATDTQYFGPGTRLTVL.

The chain uses TRBV7-3 and TRBJ2-3; 11 bases are a match to TRBD1. The trim removed 5 bases at V and 2 bases at J, leaving 9 bases unmatched. CDR3 length: 17 residues. Germline CDR1 and CDR2: SGHTA and FQGTGA. CDR3 in DNA: TGTGCCAGCAGCCCCTACGGGACAGGGGGACCCACAGATACGCAGTATTTT. Residues: CASSPYGTGGPTDTQYF.

The V call is TRBV2, the J call TRBJ2-7; the D gene could be TRBD1 or TRBD2 (5 bases each). Germline V gene lookup returns CDR1 SNHLY and CDR2 FYNNEI. The CDR3 is 14 amino acids. V was shortened by 4 bases and J by 4 bases, with 14 bases between the two germline ends. The CDR3 reads CASSAPGLEYEQYF. In DNA form, the CDR3 reads TGTGCCAGCAGTGCGCCGGGGCTAGAGTACGAGCAGTACTTC.

The rearrangement uses TRBV29-1 and TRBJ1-1; D is ambiguous. The CDR3 totals 14 residues. The germline gives CDR1 SQVTM, CDR2 ANQGSEA. V was shortened by 3 bases and J by 6 bases, with 17 bases between the two germline ends. CDR3 coding DNA: TGCAGCGTTGAGGGCCAAGGGAAGGTGGCTGAAGCTTTCTTT. Protein product: CSVEGQGKVAEAFF. Full variable domain (outside the CDR3, taken from reference TRBV29-1 and TRBJ1-1): SAVISQKPSRDICQRGTSLTIQCQVDSQVTMMFWYRQQPGQSLTLIATANQGSEATYESGFVIDKFPISRPNLTFSTLTVSNMSPEDSSIYLCSVEGQGKVAEAFFGQGTRLTVV.

The chain employs TRBV5-1 and TRBJ2-1, with D hard to call. This CDR3 has 16 residues. Per the germline V gene, CDR1 is SGHRS and CDR2 is YFSETQ. The V and J ends lost 2 bases and 4 bases respectively, with 16 bases between them. CDR3 in DNA: TGCGCCAGCAGCTTCACCCGTCCGTTACATTACAATGAGCAGTTCTTC. Translated, it gives CASSFTRPLHYNEQFF.